This paragraph covers one T cell receptor beta chain sequence. Its specificity is unknown. This entry comes from a study of T cell responses to AZD1222 COVID-19 vaccine. Findings and limits, study-wide: Regions 160-218 and 743-854 held dominance among vaccine-associated CD4 TCRs, which spanned spike. The donor group comprised mostly white British people and more females; the analysis possibly underestimated clonal diversity.

The CDR3 is 16 residues long. The V and J ends lost 2 bases and 5 bases, in that order; junction bases with no gene match: 7. Germline lookup yields CDR1 SGHAT and CDR2 FQDESV (reference sequence). Measured with immunoSEQ multiplex PCR; TCRdb has only the in-frame clones, and not every one. This repertoire shows fewer than 150,000 clones, about 90% found once; its top ten account for under 2.5%. The TCR comes from an adult in good health. The chain combines TRBV11-1 with TRBJ2-2, with 8 bases that match TRBD1. The source material was peripheral blood, sampled on day 0 of AZD1222 vaccination. This CDR3 reads CASSLSRTGPTGELFF. In nucleotides, the CDR3 is TGTGCCAGCAGCTTAAGTAGGACAGGGCCTACCGGGGAGCTGTTTTTT.